This T cell receptor beta chain was identified in a study of blood T cell repertoires in COVID-19. Study overall: Nucleic acid was either cDNA or gDNA, and it came from T cells, B-cell-depleted T cells, or PBMCs.

Living in 24 US areas, the participants were between roughly 18 and 95 years of age. The recovered donors of Cohort 3 showed two negative PCRs, clearance, or symptom resolution. Trimming removed 5 bases at V and 5 bases at J, with 12 bases between. This CDR3 has 13 amino acids. Germline CDR1 is SGHVS and CDR2 is FQNEAQ. Under the authors' procedure: Reference gene primer amplification in the assay estimated nucleated cell counts. Profiled with immunoSEQ multiplex PCR; TCRdb holds only in-frame clones, not every one. V and J calls and clone size are given by that table; D and trimming were obtained from the DNA. The sample holds around 300,000 clones; approximately 90% are singletons and the top ten take about 3%.

Sequenced sample: PBMCs or T cells enriched from blood (not recorded which). The chain links TRBV7-8 to TRBJ1-1, with D unresolved. This TCR came from a woman between 45 and 60 years old who had recovered from COVID-19. The CDR3 sequence: CASSPVRPTEAFF. CDR3 nucleotides: TGTGCCAGCAGCCCAGTCCGCCCTACTGAAGCTTTCTTT.